The rows below give T cell receptor beta chains drawn from one sample of a study of patients and donors after allogeneic stem cell transplantation. Using its own MiXCR run on the RT-PCR reads, TCRdb lists one record per CDR3 protein. Here the sample spans approximately 170,000 distinct CDR3 sequences, approximately 24% being singletons. Specimen: blood, either unsorted or a sorted T cell fraction (not recorded which). Receptors originate from a human donor who was either an allogeneic HSCT recipient or a stem cell or donor lymphocyte infusion donor (not recorded which). It is not recorded whose cells these are; they may come from a transplant donor. Each CDR3 is given with its conserved first and last residue. The D gene is left open where the match is weak. Clone size, where shown, is once, few, many, or a class for clones that have expanded.

.	TRBV12-3/TRBV12-4	TRBJ2-1	.	TGTGCCAGCAGTTTAGTTAACCATGAGCAGTTCTTC	CASSLVNHEQFF
.	TRBV29-1	TRBJ2-3	TRBD1	TGCAGCGTTGTCAGACAGGGGCTGCTTATAGCGGCTTCAGATACGCAGTATTTT	CSVVRQGLLIAASDTQYF
.	TRBV5-1	TRBJ2-5	TRBD2	TGCGCCAGCAGCTTAAGACTAGCGGGGCCCGAAGAGACCCAGTACTTC	CASSLRLAGPEETQYF
few	TRBV5-6	TRBJ1-2	.	TGTGCCAGCAGCCCCTGCAATTCGGACGTCAACTATGGCTACACCTTC	CASSPCNSDVNYGYTF
.	TRBV14	TRBJ1-1	.	TGTGCCAGCAGCCCATCCCCGAGGGGAGGTCTGGGAGCTTTCTTT	CASSPSPRGGLGAFF
once	TRBV6-1	TRBJ2-4	.	TGTGCCAGCAGAAGGGACATTCAGTACTTC	CASRRDIQYF
.	TRBV5-5	TRBJ2-1	TRBD2	TGTGCCAGTCTTACTAGCGGGGGGCGCAATGAGCAGTTCTTC	CASLTSGGRNEQFF
.	TRBV20-1	TRBJ1-4	.	TGCAGTGCTAGAGAAGGGCGCCCTAATGAAAAACTGTTTTTT	CSAREGRPNEKLFF
.	TRBV12-3/TRBV12-4	TRBJ1-5	.	TGTGCCAGCAGCCCCTCCCTTAGCAATCAGCCCCAGCATTTT	CASSPSLSNQPQHF
few	TRBV2	TRBJ2-6	.	TGTGCCAGCAGTGAGGAGGGGGTAATCTCTGGGGCCAACGTCCTGACTTTC	CASSEEGVISGANVLTF
many	TRBV12-3/TRBV12-4	TRBJ1-6	.	TGTGCCAGCAGTTTCGGCAGCTATAATTCACCCCTCCACTTT	CASSFGSYNSPLHF
.	TRBV7-6	TRBJ2-7	.	TGTGCCAGCAGCTTAGGGGACATGTCCTACGAGCAGTACTTC	CASSLGDMSYEQYF
few	TRBV5-1	TRBJ1-3	.	TGCGCCAGCAGCTTTGAGGGAAACACCATATATTTT	CASSFEGNTIYF
once	TRBV11-3	TRBJ2-1	.	TGTGCCAGCAGGCGGGGGCCGGTAGGTGAGCAGTTCTTC	CASRRGPVGEQFF
few	TRBV12-3/TRBV12-4	TRBJ1-4	TRBD1	TGTGCCAGCAGCCGATGGGGGGACAGCGGGGAAAAACTGTTTTTT	CASSRWGDSGEKLFF
few	TRBV9	TRBJ1-5	.	TGTGCCAGCAGCCCCCCCGAAGGTCAGCCCCAGCATTTT	CASSPPEGQPQHF